The 2 T cell receptor beta chains in this list originate from one sample, sequenced in a study of blood T cell repertoires in COVID-19. Some clones are missing from TCRdb's copy, which holds only in-frame ones; the method was immunoSEQ multiplex PCR. Of about 250,000 clones in the sample, roughly 80% were seen once. Sequencing used peripheral blood. Source of these receptors: a man at least 80 years old with acute or convalescent COVID-19.

CDR3 DNA: TGTGCCAGTAGTCGGGGACAGGGCCCCTACGAGCAGTACTTC. Translated, it gives CASSRGQGPYEQYF. The chain has TRBV19 and TRBJ2-7; 9 bases map to TRBD1. Trimming at V came to 5 bases and at J to 2 bases, leaving 4 bases not matched to a gene. This CDR3 contains 14 residues. CDR1 is LNHDA, CDR2 SQIVND, per germline (reference sequence).

The rearrangement links TRBV10-3 to TRBJ2-7, with 8 bases that match TRBD2. The CDR3 has 16 amino acids. V shed 6 bases, J shed 7 bases, and the junction held 17 bases outside the gene matches. Germline V gene lookup returns CDR1 ENHRY and CDR2 SYGVKD. The DNA of the CDR3 is TGTGCCATCAGGGACCCCGGGACTAGAGGGGCTGGAGAGCAGTACTTC. It yields the protein CAIRDPGTRGAGEQYF.